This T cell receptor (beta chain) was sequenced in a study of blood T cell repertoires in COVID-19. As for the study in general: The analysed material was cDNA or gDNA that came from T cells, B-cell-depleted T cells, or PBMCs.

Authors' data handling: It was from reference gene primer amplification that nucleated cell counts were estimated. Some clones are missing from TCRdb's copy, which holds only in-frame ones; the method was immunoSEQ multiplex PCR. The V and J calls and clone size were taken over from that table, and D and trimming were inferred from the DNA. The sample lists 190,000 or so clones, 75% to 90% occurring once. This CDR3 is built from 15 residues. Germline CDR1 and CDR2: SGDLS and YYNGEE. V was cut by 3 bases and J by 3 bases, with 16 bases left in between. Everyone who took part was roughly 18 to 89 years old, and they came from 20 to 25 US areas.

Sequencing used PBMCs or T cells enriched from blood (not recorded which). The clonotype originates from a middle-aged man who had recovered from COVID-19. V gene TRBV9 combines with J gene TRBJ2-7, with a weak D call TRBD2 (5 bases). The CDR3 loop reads CASSARDYTFYEQYF. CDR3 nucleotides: TGTGCCAGCAGCGCCCGGGATTACACCTTCTACGAGCAGTACTTC.